This T cell receptor beta chain was obtained from a study of regulatory T cells in long-lasting Graves disease. Study-level findings and limits: New patients shared roughly 1,000 public clonotypes, fewer than the 2,741 shared by persistent patients.

Building the TCR beta libraries relied on iRepertoire HTBI primers, and CDR3 regions underwent Arm-PCR. TCRdb re-called the multiplex PCR reads through MiXCR, storing one row per CDR3 protein. The table has roughly 560,000 distinct CDR3 sequences, 15% to 20% seen once. Time point indicated: newly diagnosed GD, antithyroid drugs for less than 3 months. Extracted PBMC RNA gave rise to the TCR library. It was an endocrinology department in Xi'an, China, that provided the patients. V shed 5 bases and J 9 bases; nucleotides not matched to a gene: 1. The CDR3 consists of 11 residues. CDR1 is MDHEN and CDR2 is SYDVKM in the germline V gene. This clonotype showed up just a few times. Its antigen is as yet unknown. The data were also submitted as part of a second study, on T cells in Graves' hyperthyroidism and ophthalmopathy. This second study says: HTBI primers were employed in a first-round RT-PCR of the TCR CDR3. Most thyroid clonotypes that were expanded above 0.001 also turned up in blood.

The sequenced sample was peripheral blood mononuclear cells (PBMCs), obtained at new diagnosis, from a patient treated with antithyroid drugs. This chain uses TRBV28 with TRBJ1-5, with 7 positions matching TRBD1. The sequence came from a woman aged 35 to 60 with Graves disease. The CDR3 here is CASSRTGPQHF. The CDR3 nucleotides read TGTGCCAGCAGTCGGACAGGGCCCCAGCATTTT.